The clone carrying this T cell receptor beta chain was recorded once. The antigen is unknown. J lost 5 bases, V lost 5 bases, and 8 bases had no gene match. CDR3 length: 14 residues. The germline CDR1 and CDR2 sequences are SNHLY and FYNNEI. The data stem from a study of OX40 agonist ivuxolimab in advanced cancers. Study-level background: Under the entry rules, prior anti-PD-1, anti-PD-L1 or anti-CTLA-4 therapy was allowed, and 40% had some. Study conclusions and caveats: With doses of 0.1 to 3.0 mg/kg, CD4+ and CD8+ blood T cells had undergone clonal expansion by week 6.

Data came from immunoSEQ multiplex PCR; TCRdb stores just in-frame clones and leaves some out. In the table there are tens of thousands of clones, roughly nine tenths of which are singletons. The sample consisted of CD4+ or CD8+ T cells sorted from blood, taken in a trial of the OX40 agonist ivuxolimab. The V and J genes are TRBV2 and TRBJ2-5, with TRBD2 matching 7 bases. The sequence came from an adult with an advanced solid tumor such as melanoma, head and neck, liver or kidney cancer. The CDR3 DNA follows: TGTGCCAGCAGTCCGACTAGCTCAGCGGAGACCCAGTACTTC. Encoded protein: CASSPTSSAETQYF.